The rows below give T cell receptor beta chains drawn from one sample of a study of OX40 agonist ivuxolimab in advanced cancers. Here immunoSEQ multiplex PCR was the method, and the copy in TCRdb shows in-frame clones only, minus some. Seen here are under 150,000 clones, 85% to 90% observed once, and the top ten hold approximately 0.51%. Sequencing was performed on CD4+ or CD8+ T cells sorted from blood, taken in a trial of the OX40 agonist ivuxolimab. These receptor sequences come from an adult with an advanced solid tumor such as melanoma, head and neck, liver or kidney cancer. Both conserved end residues are trimmed from each CDR3. Rows give clone size only sometimes, using once, few, many, or a class for an expanded clone.

TRBV15,TRBJ1-4,-,ATNSMTGSSEKLF
TRBV19,TRBJ1-2,-,ASSRHYGYT
TRBV6-5,TRBJ1-3,-,ASSTIGGSGNTIY
TRBV5-4,TRBJ2-5,-,ASSSTGQLMETQY
TRBV29-1,TRBJ1-1,-,SVGNGGNTEAF
TRBV5-1,TRBJ2-3,-,ASSPTSFGLTQY
TRBV18,TRBJ2-7,-,ASSPRDYPLGEQY
TRBV5-1,TRBJ1-3,-,ASSLDGGSSGNTIY
TRBV7-2,TRBJ2-7,-,ASSRQGASHEQY
TRBV5-1,TRBJ2-5,-,ASSLDETQY
TRBV7-2,TRBJ2-7,-,ASSLVSGLSNEQY
TRBV19,TRBJ1-5,-,ASSIEGGGAYQPQH
TRBV5-4,TRBJ2-3,-,ASSLVGEGANTQY
TRBV12-5,TRBJ2-5,-,ASGLGSTPQETQY
TRBV19,TRBJ1-1,-,ASSTAAGMNTEAF
TRBV7-2,TRBJ2-7,once,ASSPAVFGEQY
TRBV7-2,TRBJ1-1,once,ASSQDRGTEAF
TRBV14,TRBJ1-2,-,ASSLQGSGGYT
TRBV6-5,TRBJ1-1,-,ASSYSGQGAEAF